Shown below are 2 T cell receptor beta chains from a single sample sequenced in a study of graft-versus-host responses after intestinal transplantation (dated by TCRdb to the early 2020s). Which antigens these TCRs recognize remains unknown. The library was produced with the immunoSEQ multiplex PCR assay. In TCRdb, the immuneACCESS table is reduced to in-frame sequences with V and J assigned. These tables do not hold every clone; where another copy was compared, an unresolved V gene accounts for under half, and the others remain unexplained. The sample yields just over 95,000 clones; 92% were counted once. The ten top clones hold 0.15% to 0.2% of the sample. The sample's time point, from its label and the paper: cells obtained before transplantation from donor or recipient. Source: unstimulated CD4+ T cells sorted from spleen or lymph node cells, taken before intestinal transplant. Every receptor here comes from a human donor who received an intestinal transplant.

CDR3: CASSYRGEQFF. The CDR3 nucleotides read TGTGCCAGCAGTTACAGGGGTGAGCAGTTCTTC. This sequence joins TRBV6-5 and TRBJ2-1; possible D gene TRBD1, 5 bases. This CDR3 contains 11 residues. Germline CDR1 MNHEY, CDR2 SVGAGI. With 2 bases removed from V and 9 bases from J, the gap between germline ends came to 5 bases.

This chain uses TRBV6-5 with TRBJ1-2; D gene ambiguous. This CDR3 contains 13 residues. The germline CDR1 and CDR2 sequences are MNHEY and SVGAGI. The V end lost 6 bases, the J end lost 4 bases, and 12 bases lay between the germline ends. The CDR3: CASSQDKLYGYTF. Written as DNA, the CDR3 is TGTGCCAGCAGCCAAGACAAGCTCTATGGCTACACCTTC.